This is a list of T cell receptor beta chains from one sample in a study of cytomegalovirus exposure and HLA in healthy donors. Only in-frame clones appear in the TCRdb table, and some are missing; sequencing was by immunoSEQ multiplex PCR. This sample has about 140,000 clones, with 60% to 85% found just once. The sequenced sample consisted of PBMCs. The receptors originated from a male donor in good health and CMV-seropositive. Both conserved end residues are part of each CDR3. The D gene is left open where the match is weak. Size values are once, few and many counts, or a class for expanded clones, and some rows have none.

CDR3 protein	CDR3 DNA	V gene	J gene	D gene	clone size
CASSLGPGMGEGSYEQYF	TGTGCCAGCAGCTTAGGCCCTGGAATGGGGGAGGGATCCTACGAGCAGTACTTC	TRBV7-2	TRBJ2-7	TRBD2	-
CSVVGGSTDTQYF	TGCAGCGTTGTGGGGGGGAGCACAGATACGCAGTATTTT	TRBV29-1	TRBJ2-3	TRBD2	-
CASSLAGARYNEQFF	TGTGCCAGCAGCTTAGCGGGGGCCCGCTACAATGAGCAGTTCTTC	TRBV7-2	TRBJ2-1	-	-
CASSEWTSRSYEQYF	TGCGCCAGCAGTGAGTGGACAAGTCGCTCCTACGAGCAGTACTTC	TRBV10-1	TRBJ2-7	-	-
CASSLDVDSNEKLFF	TGCGCCAGCAGCTTGGACGTCGACAGTAATGAAAAACTGTTTTTT	TRBV5-1	TRBJ1-4	-	-
CASSIQGDNEQFF	TGTGCCAGCAGTATACAGGGAGACAATGAGCAGTTCTTC	TRBV6-1	TRBJ2-1	-	-
CAISESPGRTEAFF	TGTGCCATCAGTGAGTCGCCAGGGCGCACTGAAGCTTTCTTT	TRBV10-3	TRBJ1-1	-	-
CASSYRDRGTGELFF	TGTGCCAGCAGTTACAGGGACAGGGGCACCGGGGAGCTGTTTTTT	TRBV6-6	TRBJ2-2	TRBD1	once
CASSEYGAQGPQHF	TGTGCCAGCAGTGAATATGGAGCCCAGGGGCCCCAGCATTTT	TRBV25-1	TRBJ1-5	-	-
CASSPGTAATNEKLFF	TGCGCCAGCAGCCCCGGGACAGCGGCAACTAATGAAAAACTGTTTTTT	TRBV4-1	TRBJ1-4	TRBD1	few
CASSMVAGSTDTQYF	TGTGCCAGTAGTATGGTAGCGGGGAGCACAGATACGCAGTATTTT	TRBV19	TRBJ2-3	TRBD2	-
CASSIVGSEYYYGYTF	TGTGCCAGTAGTATCGTTGGCAGCGAATACTACTATGGCTACACCTTC	TRBV19	TRBJ1-2	-	few
CASSYFGGSGANVLTF	TGTGCCAGCAGTTACTTCGGAGGCTCTGGGGCCAACGTCCTGACTTTC	TRBV6-5	TRBJ2-6	-	-
CASSPISGRASTDTQYF	TGTGCCAGCAGCCCTATCAGCGGGAGGGCCTCCACAGATACGCAGTATTTT	TRBV7-9	TRBJ2-3	TRBD2	-
CASSLYDRSSGETQYF	TGTGCCAGCAGCTTATATGATAGGAGTAGCGGGGAGACCCAGTACTTC	TRBV11-3	TRBJ2-5	TRBD2	-
CASSRATGSSNQPQHF	TGCGCCAGCAGCAGAGCAACAGGGAGTAGCAATCAGCCCCAGCATTTT	TRBV4-1	TRBJ1-5	-	-
CASSFRGYHSYEQYF	TGTGCCAGCAGTTTCAGGGGATATCACTCCTACGAGCAGTACTTC	TRBV28	TRBJ2-7	-	-
CASSKMTGSPEKLFF	TGTGCCAGCAGTAAAATGACAGGGTCCCCCGAAAAACTGTTTTTT	TRBV27	TRBJ1-4	TRBD1	-
CSVEGEAGEVNEQFF	TGCAGCGTTGAAGGGGAAGCGGGAGAGGTCAATGAGCAGTTCTTC	TRBV29-1	TRBJ2-1	TRBD2	-
CASSPLAGPYHRDEQFF	TGCGCCAGCAGCCCGCTAGCGGGACCATATCACCGCGATGAGCAGTTCTTC	TRBV5-1	TRBJ2-1	TRBD2	once
CASSLWGTGGNQPQHF	TGTGCCAGCAGTTTATGGGGGACAGGGGGCAATCAGCCCCAGCATTTT	TRBV27	TRBJ1-5	TRBD1	-
CASSQVRDSEAFSGANVLTF	TGCGCCAGCAGCCAAGTCCGGGACAGCGAAGCCTTCTCTGGGGCCAACGTCCTGACTTTC	TRBV4-1	TRBJ2-6	TRBD1	few
CAISESAPGYPYQPQHF	TGTGCCATCAGTGAGTCGGCCCCCGGGTACCCCTATCAGCCCCAGCATTTT	TRBV10-3	TRBJ1-5	-	-
CASSLVGTSGGQETQYF	TGTGCCAGCAGCTTAGTAGGGACTAGCGGGGGACAAGAGACCCAGTACTTC	TRBV11-2	TRBJ2-5	TRBD2	-
CASSSDSSNTEAFF	TGTGCCAGCAGTTCGGACAGCTCCAACACTGAAGCTTTCTTT	TRBV2	TRBJ1-1	-	once
CASSDDRDETQYF	TGTGCCAGCAGCGATGACAGGGACGAGACCCAGTACTTC	TRBV9	TRBJ2-5	TRBD1	-
CASSPPGTDTQYF	TGTGCCAGCAGCCCCCCCGGCACAGATACGCAGTATTTT	TRBV7-2	TRBJ2-3	-	-
CASSSLKGTGGVTQYF	TGTGCCAGCAGCTCCCTAAAAGGGACAGGGGGCGTTACGCAGTATTTT	TRBV4-2	TRBJ2-3	TRBD1	-
CASSVGSGPSGNTIYF	TGTGCCAGCAGCGTAGGTTCAGGCCCCTCTGGAAACACCATATATTTT	TRBV9	TRBJ1-3	-	-
CSVRWSSNQPQHF	TGCAGCGTTCGATGGAGTAGCAATCAGCCCCAGCATTTT	TRBV29-1	TRBJ1-5	-	-
CASSYSRVQADTQYF	TGTGCCAGCAGTTACTCGAGGGTCCAGGCAGATACGCAGTATTTT	TRBV6-5	TRBJ2-3	-	-
CASSLGGGASYEQYF	TGTGCCAGCAGCCTAGGTGGGGGCGCATCCTACGAGCAGTACTTC	TRBV7-9	TRBJ2-7	-	-
CASITPLHF	TGTGCCAGCATAACACCTCTCCACTTT	TRBV5-6	TRBJ1-6	-	-
CASSPGLAGGQYEQYF	TGTGCTAGCAGCCCCGGACTAGCGGGAGGGCAGTACGAGCAGTACTTC	TRBV7-7	TRBJ2-7	TRBD2	-
CASSLRGNNEQFF	TGTGCCAGCAGTTTACGGGGGAACAATGAGCAGTTCTTC	TRBV27	TRBJ2-1	-	-
CASSKWRESEQYF	TGTGCCAGCAGCAAGTGGCGGGAGTCCGAGCAGTACTTC	TRBV7-2	TRBJ2-7	TRBD2	-
CASSSTRTGVQLDYGYTF	TGTGCCAGCAGCTCCACACGGACAGGGGTCCAACTAGACTATGGCTACACCTTC	TRBV9	TRBJ1-2	TRBD1	few
CASSVGAGAMHEQYF	TGTGCCAGCAGCGTAGGGGCAGGGGCTATGCACGAGCAGTACTTC	TRBV9	TRBJ2-7	-	-
CASSYGAGTYEQYF	TGTGCCAGCAGTTACGGGGCGGGGACCTACGAGCAGTACTTC	TRBV6-6	TRBJ2-7	-	-
CASSAGTPVIVEQYF	TGTGCCAGCAGTGCCGGGACTCCTGTTATCGTGGAGCAGTACTTC	TRBV2	TRBJ2-7	-	-
CASSPQGQGVSGELFF	TGTGCCAGCAGCCCCCAGGGACAGGGGGTATCCGGGGAGCTGTTTTTT	TRBV7-9	TRBJ2-2	TRBD1	-
CASSKDRGRTEAFF	TGCGCCAGCAGCAAGGACAGGGGGCGAACTGAAGCTTTCTTT	TRBV5-1	TRBJ1-1	TRBD1	-
CASSPPNSYEQYF	TGTGCCAGCTCACCCCCCAACTCCTACGAGCAGTACTTC	TRBV18	TRBJ2-7	-	-
CATSGRRRYEQYF	TGTGCCACCAGCGGTCGACGGCGGTACGAGCAGTACTTC	TRBV15	TRBJ2-7	-	few
CASSTGVAHTEAFF	TGTGCCAGCAGCACCGGGGTGGCCCACACTGAAGCTTTCTTT	TRBV11-2	TRBJ1-1	-	-
CASTLRGQSSYEQYF	TGTGCCAGCACCCTCCGGGGACAGAGCAGCTACGAGCAGTACTTC	TRBV7-9	TRBJ2-7	TRBD1	-
CASSTGQGMAGELFF	TGCGCCAGCAGCACCGGACAGGGGATGGCCGGGGAGCTGTTTTTT	TRBV5-1	TRBJ2-2	TRBD1	-